This TCR beta chain was recorded in a study of OX40 agonist ivuxolimab in advanced cancers. The method was immunoSEQ multiplex PCR; TCRdb's version includes in-frame clones alone and lacks a portion of them. In the table there are approximately 55,000 clones, around 90% of which are singletons. The sequence was obtained from an adult with an advanced solid tumor such as melanoma, head and neck, liver or kidney cancer. Sequences were derived from CD4+ or CD8+ T cells sorted from blood, sampled in a trial of the OX40 agonist ivuxolimab.

The CDR3 loop reads CATSTTGKREAFF. CDR3 in DNA: TGTGCCACCAGCACGACGGGGAAGAGAGAAGCTTTCTTT. The gene calls are TRBV15 and TRBJ1-1; D is unclear. The CDR3 spans 13 residues. Trimming stripped 4 bases from V and 8 bases from J, with 14 bases between. Germline V gene lookup returns CDR1 LNHNV and CDR2 YYDKDF (reference sequence).